This T cell receptor beta chain was found in a study of neurological immune-mediated disorders. Study-level results: Clinical features showed no association with the multiple sclerosis repertoire cluster, and MRI features showed none either.

The cDNA was synthesized by means of template-switch 5'RACE, which was carried out with 10-nucleotide random UMIs. TCRdb processed the 5' RACE reads anew with MiXCR; each CDR3 protein has one entry. The repertoire has 35,000 to 40,000 distinct CDR3 sequences, 2.5% of them found once; the top ten carry approximately 2.3%. For the unsorted libraries, 2 million PBMCs stored at -80 C served as input. Looked up from germline, CDR1 is LNHNV and CDR2 is YYDKDF (reference sequence). Trimming took off 5 bases at V and 0 bases at J, with 11 bases between the two ends. The CDR3 runs 15 residues. This clonotype was observed many times. Its target is unknown.

The V gene is TRBV15, the J gene TRBJ1-5; no clear D. The sequence derives from a man aged 50 to 60 with multiple sclerosis. The material sequenced was PBMCs. CDR3 protein: CATSRGQPSNQPQHF. In DNA form, the CDR3 reads TGTGCCACCAGCCGCGGGCAGCCTAGCAATCAGCCCCAGCATTTT.